A selection of T cell receptor beta chains follows, all from one sample in a study of early T cells in non-severe SARS-CoV-2 infection. TCRdb re-derived calls from the 5' RACE reads in MiXCR, one entry per CDR3 protein. The data hold approximately 73,000 distinct CDR3 sequences, with approximately 10% observed a single time. Sequencing was carried out using whole blood. The receptor set was obtained from an adult who was a healthcare worker with PCR-confirmed SARS-CoV-2 infection or an uninfected control (not recorded which). The CDR3 runs from the conserved cysteine through the conserved F or W. A D gene is named only where the DNA matches it firmly. Rows give clone size only sometimes, using once, few, many, or a class for an expanded clone.

v_gene	j_gene	abundance	d_gene	CDR3nt	CDR3aa
TRBV20-1	TRBJ2-4	few	TRBD2	TGCAGTGCGCTACTAGCGGGGAAAAACATTCAGTACTTC	CSALLAGKNIQYF
TRBV2	TRBJ2-3	few	-	TGTGCCAGCAGTGACAACTCCCTCCCCACAGATACGCAGTATTTT	CASSDNSLPTDTQYF
TRBV6-5	TRBJ1-5	few	-	TGTGCCAGCAGTTACACGTCAAATCAGCCCCAGCATTTT	CASSYTSNQPQHF
TRBV7-9	TRBJ1-5	-	-	TGTGCCAGCAGCTTAGCAGCGGGGGTTAGCAATCAGCCCCAGCATTTT	CASSLAAGVSNQPQHF
TRBV6-6	TRBJ1-6	many	-	TGTGCCAGCAGCCAGCAGGCGAGCTATAATTCACCCCTCCACTTT	CASSQQASYNSPLHF
TRBV7-2	TRBJ1-2	many	-	TGTGCCAGCAGCCCCAGTAGGGACTATGGCTACACCTTC	CASSPSRDYGYTF
TRBV27	TRBJ1-5	-	-	TGTGCCAGCTCCCCCGGCGGGCAGGGCAATCAGCCCCAGCATTTT	CASSPGGQGNQPQHF
TRBV20-1	TRBJ2-3	-	-	TGCAGTGCTAGAGATCAAACTACAGACACAGATACGCAGTATTTT	CSARDQTTDTDTQYF
TRBV2	TRBJ1-3	many	-	TGTGCCAGCAGTGAAGTAATTGGGAGTGGAAACACCATATATTTT	CASSEVIGSGNTIYF
TRBV20-1	TRBJ2-6	-	TRBD1	TGCAGTGCTAGAGGTGGCAGGGGGATTGCTGGGGCCAACGTCCTGACTTTC	CSARGGRGIAGANVLTF
TRBV6-2/TRBV6-3	TRBJ2-3	few	TRBD2	TGTGCCAGCAGTTCTCCGGGACTAGCGGTTGTTATCCCAGATACGCAGTATTTT	CASSSPGLAVVIPDTQYF
TRBV6-5	TRBJ1-3	few	-	TGTGCCAGCAGCAGGTCTTTTTTCTCTGGAAACACCATATATTTT	CASSRSFFSGNTIYF
TRBV19	TRBJ2-7	-	-	TGTGCCAGTAGTAAAAGGCAGGGATACGAGCAGTACTTC	CASSKRQGYEQYF
TRBV5-1	TRBJ2-3	many	-	TGCGCCAGCAGCTTGGGGACCGTGGAGGCAGATACGCAGTATTTT	CASSLGTVEADTQYF
TRBV4-1	TRBJ1-1	-	-	TGCGCCAGCAGCCGAGGGGCAAGCACTGAAGCTTTCTTT	CASSRGASTEAFF
TRBV6-5	TRBJ2-7	many	-	TGTGCCAGCAGTTATTTCGGGGGCTACGAGCAGTACTTC	CASSYFGGYEQYF
TRBV7-2	TRBJ1-1	-	-	TGTGCCAGCAGCTTAGGGTTTGGGGACACTGAAGCTTTCTTT	CASSLGFGDTEAFF
TRBV6-1	TRBJ1-2	-	-	TGTGCCAGCAGTGAAGCGGGCGTGGCCGCCTATGGCTACACCTTC	CASSEAGVAAYGYTF
TRBV5-4	TRBJ2-5	-	TRBD2	TGTGCCAGCAGCTGGACTAGCGGGGGGGCCTGGAAGACCCAGTACTTC	CASSWTSGGAWKTQYF
TRBV5-1	TRBJ2-5	-	-	TGCGCCAGCAGCTTGGACCGTACAGGGTTTGGAGAGACCCAGTACTTC	CASSLDRTGFGETQYF
TRBV11-2	TRBJ2-3	many	-	TGTGCCAGCAGCTTACTCGGTCCCACAGATACGCAGTATTTT	CASSLLGPTDTQYF
TRBV29-1	TRBJ2-1	-	TRBD2	TGCAGCGTCAATGGAGCGGGGGGATCCTACAATGAGCAGTTCTTC	CSVNGAGGSYNEQFF
TRBV20-1	TRBJ2-5	many	-	TGCAGTGCTAGACAAACAGGGTATCAAGAGACCCAGTACTTC	CSARQTGYQETQYF
TRBV6-2/TRBV6-3	TRBJ2-1	-	TRBD2	TGTGCCAGCAGTTACTTGGGCGGGGGGGCTTGGAATGAGCAGTTCTTC	CASSYLGGGAWNEQFF
TRBV6-6	TRBJ2-6	many	TRBD1	TGTGCCAGCAGTTGGGGACAGGGGGCGACTTTTGGGGCCAACGTCCTGACTTTC	CASSWGQGATFGANVLTF
TRBV6-5	TRBJ1-1	few	-	TGTGCCAGCAGTTACGGGCGGATGAACACTGAAGCTTTCTTT	CASSYGRMNTEAFF
TRBV6-2/TRBV6-3	TRBJ2-1	few	TRBD1	TGTGCCAGCAGGGGGTGGCCCGGGACAGGGTCCGACAATGAGCAGTTCTTC	CASRGWPGTGSDNEQFF
TRBV11-1	TRBJ2-1	few	TRBD1	TGTGCCAGCAACAGACAGGGGTACAATGAGCAGTTCTTC	CASNRQGYNEQFF
TRBV18	TRBJ1-1	many	-	TGTGCCAGCTCACCCGACGGTGAAGCTTTCTTT	CASSPDGEAFF
TRBV5-6	TRBJ2-7	few	TRBD2	TGTGCCAGTCGACTAGCTGGGCCCTACGAGCAGTACTTC	CASRLAGPYEQYF
TRBV19	TRBJ2-7	many	TRBD1	TGTGCCAGTAGGGTACCGGGACAGGCGACCCTGTACGAGCAGTACTTC	CASRVPGQATLYEQYF
TRBV20-1	TRBJ2-2	-	-	TGCAGTGCTAGAGAGGCACGCACGAACACCGGGGAGCTGTTTTTT	CSAREARTNTGELFF
TRBV20-1	TRBJ2-3	many	-	TGCAGTGCAGAACCGGGGGCCCTTGGGAGCACAGATACGCAGTATTTT	CSAEPGALGSTDTQYF
TRBV27	TRBJ2-2	many	-	TGTGCCAGCAGTCCGTGGACGGGGAACACCGGGGAGCTGTTTTTT	CASSPWTGNTGELFF
TRBV20-1	TRBJ2-3	-	-	TGCAGTGCTAGTGTTCCTACTGGGGATACGCAGTATTTT	CSASVPTGDTQYF
TRBV25-1	TRBJ1-5	few	-	TGTGCCAGCAGCGATGGACAGCTGAGGAATCAGCCCCAGCATTTT	CASSDGQLRNQPQHF
TRBV6-5	TRBJ1-2	-	TRBD1	TGTGCCAGCAGGAGACAGGGGGCGTTTGGCTACACCTTC	CASRRQGAFGYTF
TRBV3-1	TRBJ2-2	-	-	TGTGCCAGCAGGCCGGGGTTAAACACCGGGGAGCTGTTTTTT	CASRPGLNTGELFF
TRBV2	TRBJ2-6	few	-	TGTGCCAGTCGGTGGTCTGGGGCCAACGTCCTGACTTTC	CASRWSGANVLTF
TRBV29-1	TRBJ2-7	-	-	TGCAGCGTTGATCAGGCGAGTAAGCAGTACTTC	CSVDQASKQYF
TRBV7-2	TRBJ2-5	-	-	TGTGCCAGCAGCTTAGCTCGGGGGACAAAGACCCAGTACTTC	CASSLARGTKTQYF
TRBV5-1	TRBJ2-7	-	-	TGCGCCAGCAGCCCCGGCACCGTAGGGTACGAGCAGTACTTC	CASSPGTVGYEQYF
TRBV7-2	TRBJ1-1	many	-	TGTGCCAGCAGCGTGCGGTCGGGGACTGAAGCTTTCTTT	CASSVRSGTEAFF
TRBV19	TRBJ2-5	-	-	TGTGCCAGTAGTTTTGTCGGGGAGACCCAGTACTTC	CASSFVGETQYF
TRBV29-1	TRBJ2-3	-	-	TGCAGCGTGAGGGGGGGACCAGATACGCAGTATTTT	CSVRGGPDTQYF
TRBV6-6	TRBJ2-5	many	-	TGTGCCAGCGGCCGGGCAGCCCAAGAGACCCAGTACTTC	CASGRAAQETQYF
TRBV20-1	TRBJ2-2	many	-	TGCAGTGCTAATATGCAGGGAGGCGGGGAGCTGTTTTTT	CSANMQGGGELFF
TRBV9	TRBJ1-2	-	-	TGTGCCAGCAGCGTAGGGGAGGACTATGGCTACACCTTC	CASSVGEDYGYTF
TRBV6-2/TRBV6-3	TRBJ2-2	-	TRBD2	TGTGCCGCCCGACTAGCGGGGGCCAACACCGGGGAGCTGTTTTTT	CAARLAGANTGELFF
TRBV7-9	TRBJ2-7	many	TRBD2	TGTGCCAGCAGCTTAGGGACTAGCGGGGGAACACCGCTAAGCGAGCAGTACTTC	CASSLGTSGGTPLSEQYF
TRBV6-5	TRBJ1-1	-	-	TGTGCCAGCAGTTACCTGACGGCACTCAACACTGAAGTTTTCTTT	CASSYLTALNTEVFF
TRBV15	TRBJ2-7	few	-	TGTGCCACCAGCAGAGGGATGGGGCGGCAGTACTTC	CATSRGMGRQYF
TRBV7-9	TRBJ2-5	many	-	TGTGCCAGCACCCCGGGGCTTCAAGAGACCCAGTACTTC	CASTPGLQETQYF
TRBV3-1	TRBJ1-1	many	-	TGTGCCAGCAGCCCTCTCTTGCTGAACACTGAAGCTTTCTTT	CASSPLLLNTEAFF